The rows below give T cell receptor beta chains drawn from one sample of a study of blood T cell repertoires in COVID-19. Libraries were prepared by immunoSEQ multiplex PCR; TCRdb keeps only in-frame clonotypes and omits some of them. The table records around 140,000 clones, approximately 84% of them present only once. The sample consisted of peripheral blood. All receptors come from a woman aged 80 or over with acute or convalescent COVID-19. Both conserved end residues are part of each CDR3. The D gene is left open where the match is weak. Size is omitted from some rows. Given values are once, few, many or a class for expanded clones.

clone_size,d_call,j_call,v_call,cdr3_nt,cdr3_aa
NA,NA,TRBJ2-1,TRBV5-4,TGTGCCAGCAGCTTGGACGACAGACTTTCCTACAATGAGCAGTTCTTC,CASSLDDRLSYNEQFF
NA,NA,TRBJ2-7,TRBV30,TGTGCCTGGAACAGGCTGACCTACGAGCAGTACTTC,CAWNRLTYEQYF
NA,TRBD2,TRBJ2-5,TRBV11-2,TGTGCCAGCAGCTTAGAAAGGACTAGCGGGAGGGAAGAGACCCAGTACTTC,CASSLERTSGREETQYF
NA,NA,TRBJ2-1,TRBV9,TGTGCCAGCAGCGCAGATTACAATGAGCAGTTCTTC,CASSADYNEQFF
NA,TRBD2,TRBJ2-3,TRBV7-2,TGTGCCAGCAGCCGGGGGGGACTCCGGGCAGATACGCAGTATTTT,CASSRGGLRADTQYF
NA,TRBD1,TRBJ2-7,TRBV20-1,TGCAGTGCGGAAGACAGGGACGAGCAGTACTTC,CSAEDRDEQYF
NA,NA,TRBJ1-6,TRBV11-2,TGTGCCAGCAGCGACAGGAGGTTACAGGGAGGGCGGGGGGGTTCACCCCTCCACTTT,CASSDRRLQGGRGGSPLHF
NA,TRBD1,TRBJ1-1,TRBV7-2,TGTGCCAGCAGCTTACCAATACCGGGACAGGGAGTGGAGGCTTTCTTT,CASSLPIPGQGVEAFF
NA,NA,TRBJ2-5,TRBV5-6,TGTGCCAGCAGGCTGGACCCGGGGGAGACCCAGTACTTC,CASRLDPGETQYF
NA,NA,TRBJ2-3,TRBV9,TGTGCCAGCAGTGAAGAGGGCGAGGCGGCCACAGATACGCAGTATTTT,CASSEEGEAATDTQYF
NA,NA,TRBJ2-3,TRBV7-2,TGTGCCAGCAGGAGGGGGGGAGATACGCAGTATTTT,CASRRGGDTQYF
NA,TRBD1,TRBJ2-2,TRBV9,TGTGCCAGCAGCGTAGGGGACAGAGAAGGGGAGCTGTTTTTT,CASSVGDREGELFF
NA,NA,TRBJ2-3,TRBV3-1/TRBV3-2,TGTGCCAGCAGGCGGCGGGGTTCTAGCACAGATACGCAGTATTTT,CASRRRGSSTDTQYF
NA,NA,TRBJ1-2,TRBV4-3,TGCGCCAGCAGCCAAGAAGGAGGGTGGGGGGGCATGTATGGCTACACCTTC,CASSQEGGWGGMYGYTF
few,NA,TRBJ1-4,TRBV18,TGTGCCAGCTCACCCGAGCAGGGTCATAATGAAAAACTGTTTTTT,CASSPEQGHNEKLFF
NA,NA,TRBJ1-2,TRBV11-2,TGTGCCAGCAGCTTACTGGACAGTTTGACCTATGGCTACACCTTC,CASSLLDSLTYGYTF
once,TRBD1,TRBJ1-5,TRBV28,TGTGCCAGCAGTACAGGGGGCGATAGCAATCAGCCCCAGCATTTT,CASSTGGDSNQPQHF
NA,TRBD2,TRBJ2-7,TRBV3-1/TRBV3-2,TGTGCCAGCAGCCAAGCCCACGGGAGGAAAGGGGAGCAGTACTTC,CASSQAHGRKGEQYF
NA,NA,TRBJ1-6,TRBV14,TGTGCCAGCAGCCAAGATGTCGATTCACCCCTCCACTTT,CASSQDVDSPLHF
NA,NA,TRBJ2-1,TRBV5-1,TGCGCCAGCAGCCTGGCGGATGAGCAGTTCTTC,CASSLADEQFF
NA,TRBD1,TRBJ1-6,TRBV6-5,TGTGCCAGCAGTCGACAGGGTAATTCACCCCTCCACTTT,CASSRQGNSPLHF
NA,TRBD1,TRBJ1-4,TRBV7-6,TGTGCCAGCAGCCCGGGACAGGGCGTCAATGAAAAACTGTTTTTT,CASSPGQGVNEKLFF
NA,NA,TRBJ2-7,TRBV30,TGTGCCTGGAGCCCGGGGGGCAGCTCCTACGAGCAGTACTTC,CAWSPGGSSYEQYF
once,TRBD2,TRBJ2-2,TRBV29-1,TGCAGCGTCCCCGGGACTAGCGGTTACACCGGGGAGCTGTTTTTT,CSVPGTSGYTGELFF
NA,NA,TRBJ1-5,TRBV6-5,TGTGCCAGCAGGGAGGGGACCTCTAATCAGCCCCAGCATTTT,CASREGTSNQPQHF
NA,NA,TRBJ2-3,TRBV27,TGTGCCAGCAGTTTAGCCGTCACTACAGATACGCAGTATTTT,CASSLAVTTDTQYF
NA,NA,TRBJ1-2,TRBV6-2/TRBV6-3,TGTGCCAGCAGTCAGGGCTCAGCTAACTATGGCTACACCTTC,CASSQGSANYGYTF
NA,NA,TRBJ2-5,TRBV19,TGTGCCAGTAGTCCCCTAGGGAGAGAGACCCAGTACTTC,CASSPLGRETQYF
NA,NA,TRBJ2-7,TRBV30,TGTGCCTGGAGTGACCAGGTCTACGAGCAGTACTTC,CAWSDQVYEQYF
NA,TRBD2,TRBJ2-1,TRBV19,TGTGCCAGTAGAATAGCGGGAGTGGGTGAGCAGTTCTTC,CASRIAGVGEQFF
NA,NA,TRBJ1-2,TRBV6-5,TGTGCCAGCAGTTACCGCCCGGGTATCTACTATGGCTACACCTTC,CASSYRPGIYYGYTF
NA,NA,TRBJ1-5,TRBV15,TGTGCCACCAGCAGAGGGAGGTTCCAGCCCCAGCATTTT,CATSRGRFQPQHF
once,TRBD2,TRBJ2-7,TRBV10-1,TGCGCCAGCAGTTCTAGCGGGAGCTCCTACGAGCAGTACTTC,CASSSSGSSYEQYF
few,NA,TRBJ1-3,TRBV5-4,TGTGCCAGCAGCTTGCGGGGTGGAAACACCATATATTTT,CASSLRGGNTIYF
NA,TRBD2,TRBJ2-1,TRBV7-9,TGTGCCAGCAGCGCCATACTAGCGGATAAGCAGTTCTTC,CASSAILADKQFF
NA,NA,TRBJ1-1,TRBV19,TGTGCCAGTAGCCCAATCCCGACTCAGGGAGGCACTGAAGCTTTCTTT,CASSPIPTQGGTEAFF
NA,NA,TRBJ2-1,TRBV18,TGTGCCACCCTAGGAGGAGAGGATGAGCAGTTCTTC,CATLGGEDEQFF
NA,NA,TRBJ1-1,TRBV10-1,TGCGCCAGCAGGAGGAGTCAGAACACTGAAGCTTTCTTT,CASRRSQNTEAFF
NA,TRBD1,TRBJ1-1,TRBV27,TGTGCCAGCAGCTCCGGGACAGGGGGTTACAGAACTGAAGCTTTCTTT,CASSSGTGGYRTEAFF
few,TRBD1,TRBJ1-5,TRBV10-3,TGTGCCATCAATAACAGGGGGGACAATCAGCCCCAGCATTTT,CAINNRGDNQPQHF
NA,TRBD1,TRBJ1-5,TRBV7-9,TGTGCCAGCAGCAAGGGACAGTGGGATCAGCCCCAGCATTTT,CASSKGQWDQPQHF
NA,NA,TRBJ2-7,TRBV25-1,TGTGCCAGCGCCGGGCAGGGATTCCACGAGCAGTACTTC,CASAGQGFHEQYF
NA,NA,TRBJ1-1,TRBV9,TGTGCCAGCAGCACGTACCCGACGGGGGGAACTGAAGCTTTCTTT,CASSTYPTGGTEAFF
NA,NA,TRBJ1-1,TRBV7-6,TGTGCCAGCAGCTTGGAGACAGGTGGGGTGAACACTGAAGCTTTCTTT,CASSLETGGVNTEAFF
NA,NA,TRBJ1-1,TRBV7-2,TGTGCCAGCAGCTTTCAGGGCCGGGCCACTGAAGCTTTCTTT,CASSFQGRATEAFF
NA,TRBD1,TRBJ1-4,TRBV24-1,TGTGCCACCAGCGGTGACAGGGGACCTCCTAATGAAAAACTGTTTTTT,CATSGDRGPPNEKLFF
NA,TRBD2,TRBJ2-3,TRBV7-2,TGTGCCAGCAGCCGGGTGGCTAGCGGGGGGGGTACGCAGTATTTT,CASSRVASGGGTQYF
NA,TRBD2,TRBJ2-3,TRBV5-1,TGCGCCAGCAGCCCTACTAGCGGAAGCACAGATACGCAGTATTTT,CASSPTSGSTDTQYF
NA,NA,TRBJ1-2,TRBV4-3,TGCGCCAGCAGCCAAGAAGCAGTCCTAGGAGCTAACTATGGCTACACCTTC,CASSQEAVLGANYGYTF
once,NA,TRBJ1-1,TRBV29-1,TGCAGCGTTGAAGGGGTGCCAGGGAACACTGAAGCTTTCTTT,CSVEGVPGNTEAFF
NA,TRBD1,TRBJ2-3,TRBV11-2,TGTGCCAGCAGCTTAAGACAGGGTAATGCAGATACGCAGTATTTT,CASSLRQGNADTQYF
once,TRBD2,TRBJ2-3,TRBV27,TGTGCCAGCACCTCCGGGACTAGCGTCGATACGCAGTATTTT,CASTSGTSVDTQYF
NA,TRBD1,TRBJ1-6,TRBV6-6,TGTGCCAGCAGTCGTCCCGGGACAGGGGGTCAAGGGAATTCACCCCTCCACTTT,CASSRPGTGGQGNSPLHF